The clone carrying this T cell receptor beta chain was picked up a small number of times. Its antigen is unidentified. Germline assignment: CDR1 SGHAT and CDR2 FQNNGV. This CDR3 comprises 12 residues. The germline V and J ends were trimmed by 5 bases and 6 bases, with 9 bases remaining between them. This sample stems from a study of cytomegalovirus exposure and HLA in healthy donors. Turning to the study itself: Membership in the Caucasian-associated ancestry cluster was found for about four fifths of 300 to 400 genotyped donors. Points from the study as a whole: HLA restriction was apparent for most CMV-associated TCR beta chains in a later analysis.

Primers for the PCR totalled 60 Vbeta and 13 Jbeta. Generated by immunoSEQ multiplex PCR, the TCRdb table keeps only in-frame clones and is missing some. Altogether around 140,000 clones are present, just under 85% being singletons, with the ten largest covering roughly 1.4%. It was healthy bone marrow donors who served as donors. Although they were nominally healthy when sampled, donors likely had unrecorded immune exposures. V and J are TRBV11-2 and TRBJ2-3; maybe TRBD2 (5 bases). This receptor was identified in a man between 25 and 39 years old in good health and CMV-seropositive. Sequenced material: PBMCs. The DNA of the CDR3 is TGTGCCAGCAGCCCGGGAAGGGATACGCAGTATTTT. It codes for CASSPGRDTQYF.